A single sample gave rise to the 21 T cell receptor beta chains below, sequenced in a study of shared clonotypes between healthy human individuals. Clones were read by immunoSEQ multiplex PCR, and TCRdb kept only the in-frame ones, dropping some. The sample shows 2 million to 3 million clones, roughly 93% of them seen only once. What was sequenced was naive CD4+ T cells from PBMCs. As to subset: CD45RA+ positively selected. These TCRs come from a man aged 18-30 years in good health. Some clones in this sample may be carry-over from other donors' samples.

This clone was seen only once. V usage is TRBV29-1 and J usage is TRBJ1-1, with a tentative D call TRBD1 (6 bases). The CDR3 is made up of 13 amino acids. The V and J ends lost 4 bases and 5 bases respectively, with 14 bases between them. Germline CDR1 and CDR2: SQVTM and ANQGSEA. The CDR3 DNA reads as TGCAGCGTTGGTTCAGGGGTTGGTACTGAAGCTTTCTTT. This gives the protein CSVGSGVGTEAFF.

The chain couples TRBV30 to TRBJ1-4, with D possibly matching TRBD1 (5 bases). The CDR3 is 17 amino acids. The V gene lost 1 base and the J gene lost 7 bases, with 22 bases spanning the gap. Germline V gives CDR1 GTSNPN, CDR2 SVGIG (reference sequence). CDR3 sequence: CAWSGLIRQPAGEKLFF. CDR3 nucleotides: TGTGCCTGGAGTGGCTTGATCCGACAGCCAGCTGGTGAAAAACTGTTTTTT.

The chain uses TRBV6-1 and TRBJ2-5, with a weak D call TRBD2 (6 bases). In germline, CDR1 is MNHNS, CDR2 SASEGT. CDR3 size: 13 residues. V was pared by 7 bases and J by 4 bases, with 13 bases between. The CDR3: CASISRRGETQYF. The CDR3, as DNA: TGTGCCAGCATTAGTAGGAGGGGAGAGACCCAGTACTTC.

This chain joins TRBV28 and TRBJ1-5; no definite D call. V lost 5 bases, J lost 7 bases, and 15 bases lay in between. Germline loops: CDR1 MDHEN, CDR2 SYDVKM. CDR3 length: 14 residues. The CDR3 loop is CASSQNGFGQPQHF. The CDR3, as DNA: TGTGCCAGCAGTCAAAACGGGTTCGGGCAGCCCCAGCATTTT.

This rearrangement joins TRBV29-1 to TRBJ1-1; TRBD1 aligns across 7 bases. V shed 3 bases and J 6 bases; nucleotides not matched to a gene: 7. Germline lookup yields CDR1 SQVTM and CDR2 ANQGSEA. The CDR3 covers 13 residues. The CDR3 here is CSVDPDRVSEAFF. CDR3 nucleotide sequence: TGCAGCGTTGATCCTGACAGGGTCTCTGAAGCTTTCTTT.

In nucleotides, the CDR3 is TGCGCCAGCAGCCAAGATCTGGGACTCCCGGGAGTATCCTACAATGAGCAGTTCTTC. Its protein product is CASSQDLGLPGVSYNEQFF. The chain uses TRBV4-3 and TRBJ2-1; D is possibly TRBD2 (6 bases). Germline V gene sequence: CDR1 LGHNA, CDR2 YSLEER. The CDR3 length is 19 residues. V shed 0 bases and J shed 1 base, with 19 bases lying between them.

The gene calls are TRBV28 and TRBJ2-1; 7 bases line up with TRBD2. The CDR3 loop spans 18 amino acids. Trimming at V came to 1 base and at J to 9 bases, leaving 18 bases not matched to a gene. CDR1 is MDHEN, CDR2 SYDVKM, per germline. The CDR3 nucleotides are TGTGCCAGCAGTTTATACACCCGCTGGTCTAGCGGAGGAGGTGAGCAGTTCTTC. Translating it yields CASSLYTRWSSGGGEQFF. Full variable domain (outside the CDR3, taken from reference TRBV28 and TRBJ2-1): DVKVTQSSRYLVKRTGEKVFLECVQDMDHENMFWYRQDPGLGLRLIYFSYDVKMKEKGDIPEGYSVSREKKERFSLILESASTNQTSMYLCASSLYTRWSSGGGEQFFGPGTRLTVL.

The chain has TRBV27 and TRBJ2-3; 13 nucleotides match TRBD2. The CDR3 is 19 amino acids. Looked up from germline, CDR1 is MNHEY and CDR2 is SMNVEV (reference sequence). Trimming took 6 bases from V and 1 from J; bases not matched to a gene: 13. The CDR3 coding sequence is TGTGCCAGCAGCCTAGGACTAGCGGGAGCGGGGGGGCGCACAGATACGCAGTATTTT. Protein: CASSLGLAGAGGRTDTQYF.

V and J are TRBV30 and TRBJ1-5; no reliable D call. CDR1 is GTSNPN and CDR2 is SVGIG in the germline V gene (reference sequence). This CDR3 region has 14 residues. Trimming took 1 base from V and 0 from J, leaving 7 bases between them. This CDR3 is CAWSEYNSNQPQHF. CDR3 DNA: TGTGCCTGGAGTGAATATAATAGCAATCAGCCCCAGCATTTT.

This chain uses TRBV7-2 with TRBJ2-2; 8 nucleotides agree with TRBD1. Germline CDR1 SGHTA, CDR2 FQGNSA. CDR3 size: 15 residues. Trimming removed 7 bases from V and 4 bases from J; junction bases left unmatched: 8. CDR3 nucleotides: TGTGCCAGCATGCGAACAGGGGGGAGCACCGGGGAGCTGTTTTTT. Amino acid sequence: CASMRTGGSTGELFF.

The rearrangement links TRBV6-6 to TRBJ2-7; the match to TRBD1 covers 8 bases. Germline CDR1 is MNHNY and CDR2 is SVGAGI (reference sequence). J was trimmed by 2 bases and V by 2 bases; bases with no gene match: 5. The length of the CDR3 is 15 residues. The CDR3: CASSYRTGPPYEQYF. CDR3 sequence (DNA): TGTGCCAGCAGTTACAGGACAGGGCCCCCCTACGAGCAGTACTTC.

This rearrangement joins TRBV5-5 to TRBJ1-1; no clear D. Deletions cut 0 bases from V and 7 bases from J, with 7 bases between. Germline values: CDR1 SGHKS, CDR2 YYEKEE (reference sequence). The CDR3 totals 12 residues. The CDR3 sequence is CASSLGEVEAFF. The CDR3 DNA is TGTGCCAGCAGCTTGGGGGAGGTTGAAGCTTTCTTT.

The CDR3 here is CASSLITGSYEQYF. The CDR3 region has the DNA TGTGCCAGCAGCTTGATAACAGGTAGCTACGAGCAGTACTTC. The genes are TRBV5-6 and TRBJ2-7; TRBD1 is a possible D gene (5 bases). The germline V and J ends were trimmed by 1 base and 3 bases, with 11 bases remaining between them. The CDR3 spans 14 residues. The germline V gene encodes CDR1 SGHDT and CDR2 YYEEEE.

Note on this clone: Different DNA sequences within this sample yield the same CDR3. J is TRBJ2-2 and V is TRBV28, with TRBD1 as a possible D gene (5 bases). Germline loops: CDR1 MDHEN, CDR2 SYDVKM. This CDR3 comprises 14 residues. The V gene lost 2 bases and the J gene lost 2 bases, with 6 bases spanning the gap. The CDR3 spells CASSLRGNTGELFF. In nucleotides, the CDR3 is TGTGCCAGCAGTTTAAGGGGAAACACCGGGGAGCTGTTTTTT.

This clone has a handful of counts. The rearrangement uses TRBV18 and TRBJ2-3, with TRBD1 matching 7 bases. The ends lost 4 bases at V and 0 bases at J; junction bases unmatched: 1. The CDR3 length is 14 residues. Germline loops: CDR1 KGHSH, CDR2 LQKENI. The CDR3 reads CASSRDSSTDTQYF. The CDR3, as DNA: TGTGCCAGCTCACGGGACAGTAGCACAGATACGCAGTATTTT.

The chain recombines TRBV11-3 with TRBJ2-7; a weak D match, TRBD1 (5 bases). This CDR3 is built from 15 residues. Germline loops: CDR1 SGHNT, CDR2 YENEEA. Trimming removed 5 bases at V and 3 bases at J, with 17 bases between. The CDR3: CASSRGGAENYEQYF. Written as DNA, the CDR3 is TGTGCCAGCAGCCGTGGTGGGGCGGAAAACTACGAGCAGTACTTC.

The V call is TRBV6-1, the J call TRBJ2-5; TRBD2 might be the D (7 bases). CDR1 and CDR2 (germline): MNHNS, SASEGT. V dropped 9 bases and J dropped 5 bases, with 19 bases sitting between them. The CDR3 extends over 14 amino acids. The CDR3, as DNA: TGTGCCAGTGTCCCCTGGGGGAGGGGGGAGACCCAGTACTTC. Protein sequence: CASVPWGRGETQYF.

In regard to this clone: The same CDR3 arises from other DNA sequences in this sample as well. The CDR3 sequence: CASSPTGSYNEQFF. The CDR3 DNA is TGCGCCAGCAGCCCGACGGGCTCCTACAATGAGCAGTTCTTC. J is TRBJ2-1 and V is TRBV5-1; no firm D call. V lost 4 bases and J lost 0, with 8 bases in between. This CDR3 has 14 residues. Germline V gives CDR1 SGHRS, CDR2 YFSETQ.

The chain has TRBV19 and TRBJ1-5; D perhaps matches TRBD1 (6 bases). CDR3 length: 15 amino acids. Trimming pared 5 bases from V and 4 bases from J, leaving 15 bases between. Germline V gene lookup returns CDR1 LNHDA and CDR2 SQIVND (reference sequence). CDR3 in amino acids: CASSAYRAANQPQHF. DNA of the CDR3: TGTGCCAGTAGTGCCTACAGGGCGGCGAATCAGCCCCAGCATTTT.

V is TRBV2 and J is TRBJ1-5; D not certain. Germline CDR1 and CDR2: SNHLY and FYNNEI. The CDR3 is 13 amino acids. V lost 3 bases and J lost 6, with 9 bases in between. CDR3 region: CASSDEKVQPQHF. In DNA, the CDR3 is TGTGCCAGCAGTGATGAGAAAGTTCAGCCCCAGCATTTT.

This clone appeared a single time. The V and J genes are TRBV9 and TRBJ1-3; no definite D call. Looked up from germline, CDR1 is SGDLS and CDR2 is YYNGEE. This CDR3 is built from 14 residues. V lost 0 bases to trimming and J lost 4 bases, with 8 bases between them. For the CDR3, the DNA is TGTGCCAGCAGCGTAGAAGCAGCAGGAAACACCATATATTTT. Its protein product is CASSVEAAGNTIYF. Variable domain in full (rest from reference TRBV9 and TRBJ1-3): DSGVTQTPKHLITATGQRVTLRCSPRSGDLSVYWYQQSLDQGLQFLIQYYNGEERAKGNILERFSAQQFPDLHSELNLSSLELGDSALYFCASSVEAAGNTIYFGEGSWLTVV.